This TCR beta chain derives from a study of T-cell reconstitution after alpha-beta-depleted transplantation in children. Unique molecular identifiers tagged the TCRbeta library. TCRdb itself ran the PCR reads through MiXCR, one entry per CDR3 protein. The profile shows 75,000 to 90,000 distinct CDR3 sequences, about 14% of them singletons. The germline V and J ends were trimmed by 6 bases and 5 bases, with 8 bases remaining between them. Germline V gives CDR1 MNHEY, CDR2 SVGAGI. This CDR3 region has 12 residues. This clonotype was seen only a few times. This sequence originates from a male patient between 2 and 10 years old who had a stem cell transplant for acute lymphoblastic leukemia, so the T cells may come from the graft donor. Sequencing was performed on PBMCs, mostly from graft donor cells, taken 180 days after TCRalphabeta/CD19-depleted stem cell transplant. The J gene is TRBJ2-1, the V gene TRBV6-5; TRBD1 might be the D (5 bases). The chain's CDR3 is CASRRTHNEQFF. As DNA, the CDR3 is TGTGCCAGCAGGAGGACACACAATGAGCAGTTCTTC.